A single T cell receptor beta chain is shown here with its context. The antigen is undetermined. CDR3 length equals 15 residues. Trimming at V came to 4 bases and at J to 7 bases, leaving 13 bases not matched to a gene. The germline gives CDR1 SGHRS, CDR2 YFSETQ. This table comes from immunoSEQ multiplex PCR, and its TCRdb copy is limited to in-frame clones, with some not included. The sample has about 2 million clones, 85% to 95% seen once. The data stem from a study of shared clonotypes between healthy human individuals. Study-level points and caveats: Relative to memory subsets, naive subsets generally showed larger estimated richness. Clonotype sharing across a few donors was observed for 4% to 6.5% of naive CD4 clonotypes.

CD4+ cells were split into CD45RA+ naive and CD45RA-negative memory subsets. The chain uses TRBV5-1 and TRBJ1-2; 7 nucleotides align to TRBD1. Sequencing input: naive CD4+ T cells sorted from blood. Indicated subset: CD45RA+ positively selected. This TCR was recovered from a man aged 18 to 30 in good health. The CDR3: CASSSDRDPSGGYTF. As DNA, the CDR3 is TGCGCCAGCAGCAGTGACAGGGACCCTTCTGGTGGCTACACCTTC.